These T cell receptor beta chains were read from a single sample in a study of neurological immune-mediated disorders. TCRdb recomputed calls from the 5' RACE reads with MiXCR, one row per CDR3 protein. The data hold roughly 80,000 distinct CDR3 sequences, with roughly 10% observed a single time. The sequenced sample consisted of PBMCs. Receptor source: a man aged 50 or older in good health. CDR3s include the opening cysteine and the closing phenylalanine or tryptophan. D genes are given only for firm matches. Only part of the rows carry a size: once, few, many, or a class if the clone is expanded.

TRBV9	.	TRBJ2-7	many	TGTGCCAGCAGCGCGGGAGAGGGGCTCATCGAGCAGTACTTC	CASSAGEGLIEQYF
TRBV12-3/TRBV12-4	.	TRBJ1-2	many	TGTGCCAGCAGTCAAGGGAACTGGGTCTATGGCTACACCTTC	CASSQGNWVYGYTF
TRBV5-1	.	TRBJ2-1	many	TGCGCCAGCAGCTTGGATCCTAGCTCCTACAATGAGCAGTTCTTC	CASSLDPSSYNEQFF
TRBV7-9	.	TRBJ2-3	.	TGTGCCAGCAGCTTACATAGGCTAGCCGAAATCACAGATACGCAGTATTTT	CASSLHRLAEITDTQYF
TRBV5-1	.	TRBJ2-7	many	TGCGCCAGCAGATTGGACCCAGGGGTGTACGAGCAGTACTTC	CASRLDPGVYEQYF
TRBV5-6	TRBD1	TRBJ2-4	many	TGTGCCAGCAGCTCGGAAGACTGGACAGGCAAAAACATTCAGTACTTC	CASSSEDWTGKNIQYF
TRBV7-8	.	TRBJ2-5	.	TGTGTCAGCAGCCCGAGGGGGCTAGAGGGGGGGCGTGCGGAGACCCAGTACTTC	CVSSPRGLEGGRAETQYF
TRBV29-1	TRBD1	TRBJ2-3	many	TGCAGCGTCACCGTCGGGACAGGGACTCCAGATACGCAGTATTTT	CSVTVGTGTPDTQYF
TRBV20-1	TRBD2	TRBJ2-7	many	TGCAGTGCGGAGCGGGGGGCGGGCTACGAGCAGTACTTC	CSAERGAGYEQYF
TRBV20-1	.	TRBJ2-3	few	TGCAGTGCTAGGGCCGGGGCTAGCACAGATACGCAGTATTTT	CSARAGASTDTQYF
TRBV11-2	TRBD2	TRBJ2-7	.	TGTGCCAGCACACCCCGGGGGGTTTACGAGCAGTACTTC	CASTPRGVYEQYF
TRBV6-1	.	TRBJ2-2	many	TGTGCCAGCATTCCGTCCCATAACACCGGGGAGCTGTTTTTT	CASIPSHNTGELFF
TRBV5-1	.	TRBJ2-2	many	TGCGCCAGCAGCTTGGGGGGGACCGCGAACACCGGGGAGCTGTTTTTT	CASSLGGTANTGELFF
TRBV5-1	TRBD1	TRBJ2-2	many	TGCGCCAGCAGAACAGGGGGTACGAACACCGGGGAGCTGTTTTTT	CASRTGGTNTGELFF
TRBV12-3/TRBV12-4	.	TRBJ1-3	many	TGTGCCAGCAGAACCCTTAACCGGGACACCATATATTTT	CASRTLNRDTIYF
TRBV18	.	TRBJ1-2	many	TGTGCCAGCTCACCTAGCTGGGTGGGGACCGCTGGCTACACCTTC	CASSPSWVGTAGYTF
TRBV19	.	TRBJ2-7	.	TGTGCCAGTAGTATAAACGGGGGCAACGAGCAGTACTTC	CASSINGGNEQYF
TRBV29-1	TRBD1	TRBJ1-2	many	TGCAGCGTTGAGACAGGGAGCTCGTATGGCTACACCTTC	CSVETGSSYGYTF
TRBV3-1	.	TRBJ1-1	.	TGTGCCAGCAGCCAGGAATCCAGGGGCGCTGAAGCTTTCTTT	CASSQESRGAEAFF
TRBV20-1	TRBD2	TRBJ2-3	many	TGCAGTGCTAGAGGACGGACTAGCGGCAGCACAGATACGCAGTATTTT	CSARGRTSGSTDTQYF
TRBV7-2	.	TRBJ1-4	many	TGTGCCAGCAGCGTACAGGCAGACGAAAAACTGTTTTTT	CASSVQADEKLFF
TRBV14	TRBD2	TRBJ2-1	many	TGTGCCAGCAGCAAGACTAGCGGGAGTAATTGGGGCACCTACAATGAGCAGTTCTTC	CASSKTSGSNWGTYNEQFF
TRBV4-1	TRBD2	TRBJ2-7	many	TGCGCCAGCAGCCAAGGGACTAGCTCTTTGTACGAGCAGTACTTC	CASSQGTSSLYEQYF
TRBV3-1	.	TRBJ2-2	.	TGTGCCAGCAGCAGAAGCCGGGACGGGGGAACCGGGGAGCTGTTTTTT	CASSRSRDGGTGELFF
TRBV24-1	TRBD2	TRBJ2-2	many	TGTGCCACCAGTGATTCTCGAGGTAGCGGGAGGGGCACCGGGGAGCTGTTTTTT	CATSDSRGSGRGTGELFF
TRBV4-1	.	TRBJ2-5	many	TGCGCCAGCAGCCAAGATGGAACCCCGAGTACCCAGTACTTC	CASSQDGTPSTQYF
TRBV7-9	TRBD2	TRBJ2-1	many	TGTGCCAGCAGCTCCGGACTAGCGGGGTACAATGAGCAGTTCTTC	CASSSGLAGYNEQFF
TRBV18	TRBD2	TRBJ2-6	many	TGTGCCAGCTCACCACGCCTAGCGGGGGAGCCCCACTCTGGGGCCAACGTCCTGACTTTC	CASSPRLAGEPHSGANVLTF
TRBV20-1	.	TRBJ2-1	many	TGCAGTGCTAGACGTAGCGGATCCTTCTCCATCTCCTACAATGAGCAGTTCTTC	CSARRSGSFSISYNEQFF
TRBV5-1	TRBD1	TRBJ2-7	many	TGCGCCAGCAGTTATGGGACAGTTTTGAACTACGAGCAGTACTTC	CASSYGTVLNYEQYF
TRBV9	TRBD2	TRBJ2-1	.	TGTGCCAGCAGCGTAGGGCGGGAGGCCCTCTATGAGCAGTTCTTC	CASSVGREALYEQFF
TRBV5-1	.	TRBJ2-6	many	TGCGCCAGCAGCTTGGCTGGTGCAGGGCAAGCTGGGGCCAACGTCCTGACTTTC	CASSLAGAGQAGANVLTF
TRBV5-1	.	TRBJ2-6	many	TGCGCCAGCAGCTTGGTAGGCCCGGCCTCCGGGGCCAACGTCCTGACTTTC	CASSLVGPASGANVLTF
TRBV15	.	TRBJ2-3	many	TGTGCCACCAGCAGAGAGGTCTCTGCCGCAGATACGCAGTATTTT	CATSREVSAADTQYF
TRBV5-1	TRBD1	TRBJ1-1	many	TGCGCCAGCCAACCAGGGGGGTCAACTGAAGCTTTCTTT	CASQPGGSTEAFF
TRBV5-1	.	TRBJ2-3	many	TGCGCCAGCAGCCCGGGGACTTCTACAGATACGCAGTATTTT	CASSPGTSTDTQYF
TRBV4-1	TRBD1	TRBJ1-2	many	TGCGCCAGCAGCCAAGAGACAGGGGTCGGCTATGGCTACACCTTC	CASSQETGVGYGYTF
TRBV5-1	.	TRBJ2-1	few	TGCGCCAGCAGCTTTGGCGGCTCCTTCAATGAGCAGTTCTTC	CASSFGGSFNEQFF
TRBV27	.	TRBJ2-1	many	TGTGCCAGCAGTTTCGGTGCAGGACCTCTCACGTTCTTC	CASSFGAGPLTFF
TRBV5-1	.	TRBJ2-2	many	TGCGCCAGCAGCTTGGACAGAAACACCGGGGAGCTGTTTTTT	CASSLDRNTGELFF
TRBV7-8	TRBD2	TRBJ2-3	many	TGTGCCAGCAGCTTGCTCGGGGGGGCTTCAGATACGCAGTATTTT	CASSLLGGASDTQYF
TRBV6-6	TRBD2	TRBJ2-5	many	TGTGCCATACAGCGGGGGGCCTGGGAGACCCAGTACTTC	CAIQRGAWETQYF
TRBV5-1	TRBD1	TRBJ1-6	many	TGCGCCAGCAGCCAGGGACAGCTTGATTCACCCCTCCACTTT	CASSQGQLDSPLHF
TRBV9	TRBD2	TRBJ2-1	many	TGTGCCAGCAGCGTCGCGGGGGGAGTGCATGAGCAGTTCTTC	CASSVAGGVHEQFF
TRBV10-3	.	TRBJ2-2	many	TGTGCCATCGGGACATACGATTCGAACACCGGGGAGCTGTTTTTT	CAIGTYDSNTGELFF
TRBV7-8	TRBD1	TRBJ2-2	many	TGTGCCAGCAGCTTAGCCGGGACAGGGATGGGCGGGGAGCTGTTTTTT	CASSLAGTGMGGELFF
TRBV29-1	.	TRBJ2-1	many	TGCAGCGTTGAAAATCCGAAAGGCCATGAGCAGTTCTTC	CSVENPKGHEQFF
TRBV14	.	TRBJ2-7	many	TGTGCCAGCAGCCAAGGGCGGGGCCTCTACGAGCAGTACTTC	CASSQGRGLYEQYF